The 11 T cell receptor beta chains below all came from one sample that was sequenced in a study of shared clonotypes between healthy human individuals. Libraries were prepared by immunoSEQ multiplex PCR; TCRdb keeps only in-frame clonotypes and omits some of them. The data hold approximately 500,000 clones, with less than 96% observed a single time. The specimen sequenced was naive CD4+ T cells sorted from blood. Subset indicated: CD45RA+ positively selected. All receptors come from a woman aged 30 to 39 in good health.

The chain combines TRBV4-1 with TRBJ1-2; possible D gene TRBD1, 5 bases. Germline CDR1 reads MGHRA; CDR2 reads YSYEKL. V gave up 1 base and J gave up 14 bases, with 20 bases separating them. This CDR3 is built from 14 residues. CDR3 nucleotide sequence: TGCGCCAGCAGCCAAGCGGGCAGGGAAACTTTGGGTACCTTC. This codes for CASSQAGRETLGTF.

The chain carries TRBV28 and TRBJ1-2; 10 bases line up with TRBD1. The CDR3 length is 14 residues. V lost 3 bases, J lost 8 bases, and 6 bases stayed unmatched. Per the germline V gene, CDR1 is MDHEN and CDR2 is SYDVKM. This CDR3 reads CASSFSGTGVGYTF. The CDR3 region has the DNA TGTGCCAGCAGTTTCTCCGGGACAGGGGTCGGCTACACCTTC.

V gene TRBV28 combines with J gene TRBJ2-2; 7 positions agree with TRBD1. This CDR3 spans 18 amino acids. Germline V gene sequence: CDR1 MDHEN, CDR2 SYDVKM. J lost 4 bases, V lost 6 bases, and 17 bases had no gene match. The CDR3, as DNA: TGTGCCAGCAGATTTTCACCTTCAGGGGGTCGGGGCACCGGGGAGCTGTTTTTT. Its translation: CASRFSPSGGRGTGELFF.

The V call is TRBV9, the J call TRBJ2-1; possibly TRBD1 for D (5 bases). Deletions cut 0 bases from V and 2 bases from J, with 9 bases between. Germline assignment: CDR1 SGDLS and CDR2 YYNGEE. The CDR3 is 15 residues long. The DNA of the CDR3 is TGTGCCAGCAGCGTAGCCAGGGTGGCCTACAATGAGCAGTTCTTC. As protein: CASSVARVAYNEQFF.

J is TRBJ2-7 and V is TRBV27; a weak D match, TRBD1 (6 bases). The CDR3 is made up of 17 amino acids. V lost 4 bases and J lost 7, with 26 bases in between. Germline V gives CDR1 MNHEY, CDR2 SMNVEV (reference sequence). The CDR3 DNA follows: TGTGCCAGCAGTTCAGCATTAACCAGGGGCCTCCCGCGTGAGCAGTACTTC. Amino acid sequence: CASSSALTRGLPREQYF.

V and J are TRBV27 and TRBJ1-6; no definite D call. This CDR3 is 14 amino acids long. Trimming took off 8 bases at V and 10 bases at J, with 18 bases between the two ends. The germline gives CDR1 MNHEY, CDR2 SMNVEV (reference sequence). CDR3 DNA sequence: TGTGCCAGCTCTCCAGCGGGGTGGGAATCACCCCTCCACTTT. Translating gives CASSPAGWESPLHF.

The rearrangement joins TRBV19 to TRBJ1-2; D is perhaps TRBD1 (5 bases). V lost 7 bases and J lost 6, with 15 bases in between. Per the germline V gene, CDR1 is LNHDA and CDR2 is SQIVND (reference sequence). CDR3 length equals 13 residues. The CDR3 loop is CASNRAQGNGYTF. CDR3 bases: TGTGCCAGTAATCGGGCTCAGGGAAATGGCTACACCTTC. The variable domain in full, completed from reference TRBV19 and TRBJ1-2, reads DGGITQSPKYLFRKEGQNVTLSCEQNLNHDAMYWYRQDPGQGLRLIYYSQIVNDFQKGDIAEGYSVSREKKESFPLTVTSAQKNPTAFYLCASNRAQGNGYTFGSGTRLTVV.

This clone has just one count. The gene calls are TRBV5-8 and TRBJ2-3; 8 bases match TRBD1. The CDR3 totals 19 residues. Germline CDR1 and CDR2: SGHTS and YDEGEE. The V gene end was trimmed by 0 bases and the J gene end by 3 bases; junction bases not matched to a gene: 15. The CDR3 is CASSLEVSGDRRETDTQYF. As DNA, the CDR3 is TGTGCCAGCAGCTTGGAGGTTAGTGGGGACAGGAGGGAGACAGATACGCAGTATTTT.

This clone appeared a single time. This sequence joins TRBV30 and TRBJ2-1, with unresolved D. Germline CDR1 reads GTSNPN; CDR2 reads SVGIG (reference sequence). Trimming took off 2 bases at V and 2 bases at J, with 13 bases between the two ends. The CDR3 covers 15 residues. DNA for the CDR3: TGTGCCTGGAGTCCTAAAGCCGGCACCTACAATGAGCAGTTCTTC. Its translation: CAWSPKAGTYNEQFF. The entire variable domain, with the rest obtained from reference TRBV30 and TRBJ2-1, is as follows: SQTIHQWPATLVQPVGSPLSLECTVEGTSNPNLYWYRQAAGRGLQLLFYSVGIGQISSEVPQNLSASRPQDRQFILSSKKLLLSDSGFYLCAWSPKAGTYNEQFFGPGTRLTVL.

The rearrangement joins TRBV19 to TRBJ1-5; D perhaps matches TRBD1 (5 bases). Germline CDR1 is LNHDA and CDR2 is SQIVND (reference sequence). Trimming left V 1 base short and J 5 bases short, with 12 bases between. This CDR3 region has 15 residues. The CDR3: CASSIGTGDHQPQHF. The CDR3 DNA is TGTGCCAGTAGTATAGGGACGGGGGACCATCAGCCCCAGCATTTT.

This clone has only one observation. The V call is TRBV27, the J call TRBJ2-7; D remains ambiguous. The CDR3 runs 14 residues. Deletions cut 5 bases from V and 4 bases from J, with 15 bases between. The V gene's germline CDR1 is MNHEY and CDR2 SMNVEV (reference sequence). Written as DNA, the CDR3 is TGTGCCAGCAGTCTACAAGCTAGGAGTTACGAGCAGTACTTC. Its translation is CASSLQARSYEQYF.